The 28 T cell receptor beta chains below come from one sample, sequenced in a study of cytomegalovirus exposure and HLA in healthy donors. The study ran its PCR with 60 Vbeta and 13 Jbeta primers. The method was immunoSEQ multiplex PCR; TCRdb's version includes in-frame clones alone and lacks a portion of them. In the table there are 150,000 to 200,000 clones, around 80% of which are singletons. The material sequenced was PBMCs. All receptors come from a woman aged 25 to 45 in good health and CMV-seropositive.

The sample holds a few counts of this clone. The chain is built from TRBV27 and TRBJ2-7, with TRBD2 matching 7 bases. This CDR3 has 18 residues. Germline V lookup: CDR1 MNHEY, CDR2 SMNVEV (reference sequence). After removal of 0 bases from V and 7 bases from J, the junction contained 18 bases not matched to a gene. Written as DNA, the CDR3 is TGTGCCAGCAGTTTATCGTCGGGTGAATTTGCGGGAGAATGGGAGCAGTACTTC. It codes for CASSLSSGEFAGEWEQYF.

This clone has a single count. The gene calls are TRBV4-3 and TRBJ2-3, with TRBD2 identical over 12 bases. Trimming cost V 4 bases and J 5 bases; bases outside gene matches: 10. This CDR3 contains 17 residues. Germline V gene data show CDR1 as LGHNA and CDR2 as YSLEER. The CDR3 loop reads CASSPRLAGALVDTQYF. CDR3 in DNA: TGCGCCAGCAGCCCCCGACTAGCGGGAGCCCTGGTAGATACGCAGTATTTT.

The rearrangement joins TRBV28 to TRBJ2-2; D gene unclear. Germline values: CDR1 MDHEN, CDR2 SYDVKM. Trimming removed 3 bases at V and 10 bases at J, with 12 bases between. The CDR3 sequence is 13 residues long. The CDR3 reads CASSFQISPELFF. The CDR3 DNA is TGTGCCAGCAGTTTCCAGATCTCCCCGGAGCTGTTTTTT.

Details on this clone: At one end, the junction sequence differs from germline, possibly due to a read error. The rearrangement links TRBV6-1 to TRBJ2-1; a possible D gene is TRBD1 (6 bases). Germline V gene data show CDR1 as MNHNS and CDR2 as SASEGT. There are 14 residues in the CDR3. CDR3 amino acids: CASSAGGTINERFF. The DNA for the CDR3 is TGTGCCAGCAGTGCTGGGGGCACGATCAATGAGCGGTTCTTC.

The CDR3 here is CASRSGGVSQETQYF. The CDR3 coding sequence is TGTGCCAGCAGGTCCGGGGGGGTGTCGCAGGAGACCCAGTACTTC. The chain couples TRBV2 to TRBJ2-5, with TRBD2 matching 8 bases. The V and J ends lost 6 bases and 5 bases, in that order; junction bases with no gene match: 11. The CDR3 is 15 amino acids. Germline-derived CDR1 and CDR2 are SNHLY and FYNNEI.

This chain links TRBV28 with TRBJ1-4; TRBD1 aligns across 8 bases. The CDR3 sequence is 13 residues long. The ends lost 3 bases at V and 11 bases at J; junction bases unmatched: 5. Germline-derived CDR1 and CDR2 are MDHEN and SYDVKM. The CDR3 loop reads CASSFGDRNKLFF. The CDR3 region has the DNA TGTGCCAGCAGTTTCGGGGACAGGAATAAACTGTTTTTT.

The chain combines TRBV2 with TRBJ1-3, with 8 bases matching TRBD1. This CDR3 is built from 14 residues. With 3 bases clipped from V and 4 bases from J, the junction kept 2 bases outside the gene matches. Germline-derived CDR1 and CDR2 are SNHLY and FYNNEI. The DNA for the CDR3 is TGTGCCAGCAGTGATCAGGGGGCCGGAAACACCATATATTTT. It yields the protein CASSDQGAGNTIYF.

J is TRBJ2-1 and V is TRBV9; TRBD2 matches at 8 bases. Germline CDR1 and CDR2: SGDLS and YYNGEE. The CDR3 runs 16 residues. Trimming cost V 2 bases and J 3 bases; bases outside gene matches: 7. CDR3 coding DNA: TGTGCCAGCAGCGTCCCGAGCGGGAGCGACTACAATGAGCAGTTCTTC. It encodes CASSVPSGSDYNEQFF.

The rearrangement links TRBV30 to TRBJ2-7; TRBD1 matches 7 bases. V was clipped by 8 bases and J by 0 bases; unmatched bases: 10. Looked up from germline, CDR1 is GTSNPN and CDR2 is SVGIG (reference sequence). This CDR3 has 14 amino acids. The DNA of the CDR3 is TGTGCCGGATCCTCGACAGGGTTCTCCTACGAGCAGTACTTC. It translates to CAGSSTGFSYEQYF.

The chain has TRBV18 and TRBJ2-3; 11 positions agree with TRBD2. V shed 3 bases, J shed 2 bases, and the junction held 7 bases outside the gene matches. This CDR3 region has 17 residues. From germline, CDR1 is KGHSH and CDR2 LQKENI. CDR3 protein: CASSPLPTSGITDTQYF. CDR3 sequence (DNA): TGTGCCAGCTCACCCCTTCCGACTAGCGGGATCACAGATACGCAGTATTTT.

The chain links TRBV30 to TRBJ2-7; 8 bases fit TRBD1. The length of the CDR3 is 12 residues. Germline loops: CDR1 GTSNPN, CDR2 SVGIG (reference sequence). J gave up 0 bases and V 5 bases, and 0 bases lay outside the gene matches. DNA of the CDR3: TGTGCCTGGGGACAGGGCTCCTACGAGCAGTACTTC. This translates into CAWGQGSYEQYF. Supplemented by reference TRBV30 and TRBJ2-7, the full variable domain reads SQTIHQWPATLVQPVGSPLSLECTVEGTSNPNLYWYRQAAGRGLQLLFYSVGIGQISSEVPQNLSASRPQDRQFILSSKKLLLSDSGFYLCAWGQGSYEQYFGPGTRLTVT.

The CDR3 nucleotides are TGTGCCTGTAATTCGGGGGGGCCTTTGTCAGATACGCAGTATTTT. Protein sequence: CACNSGGPLSDTQYF. The chain recombines TRBV6-8 with TRBJ2-3; 8 bases map to TRBD2. The CDR3 length is 15 residues. The V gene's germline CDR1 is MNHGY and CDR2 SAAAGT. The ends lost 11 bases at V and 4 bases at J; junction bases unmatched: 14.

The V gene is TRBV18, the J gene TRBJ2-1; 8 positions match TRBD1. Germline lookup yields CDR1 KGHSH and CDR2 LQKENI. The V gene end was trimmed by 6 bases and the J gene end by 1 base; junction bases not matched to a gene: 17. This CDR3 is built from 19 residues. The DNA for the CDR3 is TGTGCCAGCTCCCGACTTGGACAGGGAATGATTGGGTCCTACAATGAGCAGTTCTTC. Protein: CASSRLGQGMIGSYNEQFF. Variable domain in full (rest from reference TRBV18 and TRBJ2-1): NAGVMQNPRHLVRRRGQEARLRCSPMKGHSHVYWYRQLPEEGLKFMVYLQKENIIDESGMPKERFSAEFPKEGPSILRIQQVVRGDSAAYFCASSRLGQGMIGSYNEQFFGPGTRLTVL.

This clone was counted a single time. CDR3: CASSWQGRVNVYTF. CDR3 coding DNA: TGTGCCAGTAGTTGGCAGGGCAGGGTTAACGTCTACACCTTC. This chain links TRBV19 with TRBJ1-2; possible D gene TRBD1, 5 bases. V lost 5 bases and J lost 10, with 20 bases in between. This CDR3 is built from 14 residues. Germline CDR1 is LNHDA and CDR2 is SQIVND (reference sequence).

V and J are TRBV30 and TRBJ2-3; 9 nucleotides line up with TRBD2. This CDR3 region has 16 residues. V gave up 2 bases and J gave up 0 bases; unmatched junction bases: 6. The germline V gene encodes CDR1 GTSNPN and CDR2 SVGIG (reference sequence). The CDR3 coding sequence is TGTGCCTGGAGTTTAGGACTAGCGATGAGCACAGATACGCAGTATTTT. This codes for CAWSLGLAMSTDTQYF.

The chain joins TRBV5-1 to TRBJ2-1, with 12 positions matching TRBD2. CDR1 is SGHRS, CDR2 YFSETQ, per germline. CDR3 length: 15 residues. J gave up 6 bases and V 4 bases, and 5 bases lay outside the gene matches. Written as DNA, the CDR3 is TGCGCCAGCAGCGGGACTAGCGGGTTTTCCAATGAGCAGTTCTTC. Translating it yields CASSGTSGFSNEQFF.

The chain uses TRBV9 and TRBJ1-5; D gene uncertain. This CDR3 is built from 15 residues. Germline loops: CDR1 SGDLS, CDR2 YYNGEE. The V and J ends lost 0 bases and 1 base respectively, with 8 bases between them. The CDR3 DNA is TGTGCCAGCAGCGTAGAAGGAGGGAGCAATCAGCCCCAGCATTTT. Protein sequence: CASSVEGGSNQPQHF.

This chain joins TRBV9 and TRBJ2-5; 12 bases agree with TRBD2. The J call may be in error: the DNA end matches TRBJ2-7 better. This CDR3 region has 17 residues. The germline gives CDR1 SGDLS, CDR2 YYNGEE. CDR3 sequence reads: CASSARGGLAGPHEQYF. The CDR3 nucleotides are TGTGCCAGCAGCGCCCGTGGTGGACTAGCGGGACCCCACGAGCAGTACTTC.

This clone was recorded once. The genes are TRBV4-1 and TRBJ2-5; D uncertain. The CDR3 has 15 residues. Germline V gives CDR1 MGHRA, CDR2 YSYEKL. V was shortened by 1 base and J by 1 base, with 10 bases between the two germline ends. The CDR3 is CASSQGGMAQETQYF. DNA of the CDR3: TGCGCCAGCAGCCAAGGAGGCATGGCCCAAGAGACCCAGTACTTC.

This clone was observed a handful of times. This chain links TRBV7-9 with TRBJ1-5; 7 bases match TRBD1. Germline trimming cut 5 bases from V and 5 bases from J; bases unmatched to any gene: 6. The CDR3 contains 14 residues. CDR1 is SEHNR and CDR2 is FQNEAQ in the germline V gene (reference sequence). CDR3 bases: TGTGCCAGCAGCCCCTTTGGGACAGATCAGCCCCAGCATTTT. Amino acid sequence: CASSPFGTDQPQHF.

V and J are TRBV5-1 and TRBJ2-6; D gene uncertain. Germline V lookup: CDR1 SGHRS, CDR2 YFSETQ. V shed 7 bases and J shed 3 bases, with 11 bases lying between them. The CDR3 contains 14 residues. The CDR3, as DNA: TGCGCCAGCCAAGGAGCCGATGGGGCCAACGTCCTGACTTTC. Translation gives CASQGADGANVLTF.

The chain has TRBV29-1 and TRBJ2-1; TRBD2 agrees at 9 bases. The CDR3 has 19 residues. Losses at the gene ends were 1 base for V and 4 bases for J; bases not matched to a gene: 17. The germline gives CDR1 SQVTM, CDR2 ANQGSEA. CDR3: CSVEGSTPVSGRSYNEQFF. CDR3 nucleotides: TGCAGCGTTGAAGGAAGTACGCCTGTCAGCGGGAGGTCTTACAATGAGCAGTTCTTC.

This clone has a handful of counts. V gene TRBV11-2 combines with J gene TRBJ1-3, with D possibly TRBD1 on 6 matching bases. This CDR3 region has 15 residues. Deletions cut 7 bases from V and 0 bases from J, with 13 bases between. Germline V gene sequence: CDR1 SGHAT, CDR2 FQNNGV. The CDR3 bases are TGTGCCAGCACTATTGCGGGGGCCTCTGGAAACACCATATATTTT. This gives the protein CASTIAGASGNTIYF.

V is TRBV29-1 and J is TRBJ1-1; possible D gene TRBD1, 6 bases. Germline V gene sequence: CDR1 SQVTM, CDR2 ANQGSEA. V was trimmed by 7 bases and J by 1 base, leaving 13 bases between them. CDR3 size: 13 residues. As DNA, the CDR3 is TGCAGCGGGGTCGGACAGCGGAACACTGAAGCTTTCTTT. Encoded protein: CSGVGQRNTEAFF.

The gene calls are TRBV2 and TRBJ2-7, with TRBD1 matching 7 bases. The CDR3 is 10 amino acids. CDR1 is SNHLY, CDR2 FYNNEI, per germline. Trimming at V came to 10 bases and at J to 12 bases, leaving 9 bases not matched to a gene. The CDR3 is CATFRQGPYF. CDR3 coding DNA: TGTGCCACCTTCCGACAGGGACCGTACTTC.

CDR3 residues: CASGQDSTDTQYF. CDR3 DNA sequence: TGTGCCAGCGGGCAGGATAGCACAGATACGCAGTATTTT. V is TRBV6-1 and J is TRBJ2-3, with D unresolved. The CDR3 has 13 amino acids. V lost 8 bases and J 0 bases, leaving 9 bases between the germline ends. The germline gives CDR1 MNHNS, CDR2 SASEGT.

This clone showed up just a few times. The CDR3 DNA sequence: TGTGCCAGCAGCTCACCCCCGGGACAGGGCTTATACGAGCAGTACTTC. It codes for CASSSPPGQGLYEQYF. The chain couples TRBV27 to TRBJ2-7; 9 nucleotides match TRBD1. The germline CDR1 and CDR2 sequences are MNHEY and SMNVEV (reference sequence). The CDR3 contains 16 residues. The V segment lost 6 bases and the J segment 4 bases; nucleotides outside the gene matches: 13.

This sequence joins TRBV14 and TRBJ1-3; D remains unclear. CDR1 and CDR2 from the germline V gene are SGHDN and FVKESK. V gave up 3 bases and J gave up 0 bases, with 21 bases separating them. CDR3 length: 19 residues. The CDR3 sequence: CASSHDHLGVRSSGNTIYF. The CDR3 coding sequence is TGTGCCAGCAGCCACGATCATCTCGGGGTGCGGAGCTCTGGAAACACCATATATTTT.